These 17 T cell receptor beta chains were sequenced from one sample in a study of blood T cell repertoires in COVID-19. Sequenced by immunoSEQ multiplex PCR; TCRdb stores in-frame clones only, minus some. The data contain hundreds of thousands of clones, 85% to 90% of them singletons. Sequencing was carried out using peripheral blood. These receptors came from a woman aged 50 to 65 with COVID-19, enrolled during active disease.

The genes are TRBV6-5 and TRBJ1-2; 9 nucleotides match TRBD1. CDR1 is MNHEY and CDR2 is SVGAGI in the germline V gene. Trimming took 6 bases from V and 3 from J; bases not matched to a gene: 5. The CDR3 contains 14 residues. The CDR3: CASRDRGVHYGYTF. The DNA of the CDR3 is TGTGCCAGCAGGGACAGGGGTGTCCACTATGGCTACACCTTC.

The chain employs TRBV19 and TRBJ1-2, with a weak D call TRBD1 (6 bases). Trimming removed 2 bases from V and 4 bases from J, with 8 bases in between. The CDR3 totals 13 residues. Germline values: CDR1 LNHDA, CDR2 SQIVND (reference sequence). CDR3 sequence reads: CASSIQGLYGYTF. DNA for the CDR3: TGTGCCAGTAGTATACAGGGGCTCTATGGCTACACCTTC.

Regarding this clone: Other DNA sequences in this specimen translate into the identical CDR3. This sequence joins TRBV7-9 and TRBJ1-5, with D perhaps TRBD1 (6 bases). CDR1 is SEHNR and CDR2 is FQNEAQ in the germline V gene (reference sequence). Trimming removed 4 bases from V and 4 bases from J, with 11 bases in between. The CDR3 length is 14 residues. The CDR3 DNA follows: TGTGCCAGCAGCTCGGGGGGCACAAATCAGCCCCAGCATTTT. Translated: CASSSGGTNQPQHF. Full variable domain (remainder filled in from reference TRBV7-9 and TRBJ1-5): DTGVSQNPRHKITKRGQNVTFRCDPISEHNRLYWYRQTLGQGPEFLTYFQNEAQLEKSRLLSDRFSAERPKGSFSTLEIQRTEQGDSAMYLCASSSGGTNQPQHFGDGTRLSIL.

The genes are TRBV19 and TRBJ1-6; D is undetermined. The CDR3 spans 16 residues. Trimming removed 6 bases at V and 5 bases at J, with 17 bases between. From germline, CDR1 is LNHDA and CDR2 SQIVND (reference sequence). The CDR3 loop reads CASSLLARLNNSPLHF. In DNA form, the CDR3 reads TGTGCCAGTAGCCTTTTGGCTCGACTTAATAATTCACCCCTCCACTTT. Complete variable domain (other parts from reference TRBV19 and TRBJ1-6): DGGITQSPKYLFRKEGQNVTLSCEQNLNHDAMYWYRQDPGQGLRLIYYSQIVNDFQKGDIAEGYSVSREKKESFPLTVTSAQKNPTAFYLCASSLLARLNNSPLHFGNGTRLTVT.

CDR3 nucleotide sequence: TGTGCCAGCAGCTTAGTCTCAGGGACCTACGAGCAGTACTTC. This translates into CASSLVSGTYEQYF. The rearrangement uses TRBV11-2 and TRBJ2-7; D perhaps matches TRBD1 (5 bases). The length of the CDR3 is 14 residues. The germline V gene encodes CDR1 SGHAT and CDR2 FQNNGV. V was clipped by 1 base and J by 2 bases, with 9 bases between them.

This chain joins TRBV6-2 or TRBV6-3 and TRBJ2-1; the match to TRBD2 covers 9 bases. This CDR3 is 18 amino acids long. Germline CDR1 is MNHEY and CDR2 is SVGEGT. J was trimmed by 0 bases and V by 7 bases; bases with no gene match: 13. CDR3 amino acids: CASNPSSGDFSSYNEQFF. CDR3 in DNA: TGTGCCAGCAACCCCTCTAGCGGGGATTTTAGCTCCTACAATGAGCAGTTCTTC.

V and J are TRBV6-5 and TRBJ2-2, with 7 bases identical to TRBD2. Looked up from germline, CDR1 is MNHEY and CDR2 is SVGAGI. V lost 4 bases and J lost 5; bases outside the gene matches: 1. This CDR3 comprises 13 residues. In DNA, the CDR3 is TGTGCCAGCAGTTGGGAGGGGACCGGGGAGCTGTTTTTT. Its translation: CASSWEGTGELFF.

The chain has TRBV5-1 and TRBJ2-7, with a tentative D call TRBD1 (6 bases). Germline V gene sequence: CDR1 SGHRS, CDR2 YFSETQ. V shed 0 bases and J shed 4 bases, with 11 bases lying between them. This CDR3 has 14 residues. This CDR3 reads CASSLDTGLYEQYF. DNA for the CDR3: TGCGCCAGCAGCTTGGATACAGGGTTGTACGAGCAGTACTTC.

The chain uses TRBV12-5 and TRBJ1-1; 7 nucleotides line up with TRBD1. Germline CDR1 is LGHNT and CDR2 is FRNRAP. This CDR3 region has 14 residues. The J segment lost 4 bases and the V segment lost 6 bases, leaving 8 bases of the junction unmatched. As DNA, the CDR3 is TGTGCTAGTGGCCTCAGGGGGGCCGGCACTGAAGCTTTCTTT. Translation gives CASGLRGAGTEAFF.

The chain links TRBV11-1 to TRBJ2-1; 7 bases match TRBD1. V gave up 1 base and J gave up 7 bases; unmatched junction bases: 4. The CDR3 totals 14 residues. Germline CDR1 SGHAT, CDR2 FQDESV (reference sequence). The CDR3 region has the DNA TGTGCCAGCAGCTTAGGCCAACAGGGGAATGAGCAGTTCTTC. It codes for CASSLGQQGNEQFF.

About this clone itself: The same CDR3 arises from other DNA sequences in this sample as well. The chain is built from TRBV5-4 and TRBJ2-7, with 12 positions matching TRBD2. The CDR3 is 16 amino acids. J gave up 5 bases and V 2 bases, and 8 bases lay outside the gene matches. CDR1 is SGHNT, CDR2 YYREEE, per germline (reference sequence). The CDR3 nucleotides read TGTGCCAGCAGCTTAGCCCCTAGCGGGGGGGCAAACGAGCAGTACTTC. It specifies CASSLAPSGGANEQYF.

This chain joins TRBV5-1 and TRBJ2-3; 8 bases agree with TRBD2. The V gene's germline CDR1 is SGHRS and CDR2 YFSETQ. V lost 8 bases to trimming and J lost 2 bases; unmatched junction nucleotides: 4. CDR3 length equals 13 residues. CDR3 in DNA: TGCGCCAGTGCAGCGGGGGACACAGATACGCAGTATTTT. Translation: CASAAGDTDTQYF.

The V and J genes are TRBV12-3 or TRBV12-4 and TRBJ1-1; D is uncertain. Trimming removed 6 bases at V and 6 bases at J, with 14 bases between. The CDR3 spans 13 residues. The CDR3, as DNA: TGTGCCAGCAGGACGGACTTCGGGTCTGAAGCTTTCTTT. This gives the protein CASRTDFGSEAFF.

The J gene is TRBJ1-6, the V gene TRBV6-5; weak D call: TRBD1 (5 bases). Per the germline V gene, CDR1 is MNHEY and CDR2 is SVGAGI. The CDR3 totals 16 residues. Deletions cut 0 bases from V and 7 bases from J, with 13 bases between. CDR3 DNA sequence: TGTGCCAGCAGTTACTCCTGGGGCGCCGACAATTCACCCCTCCACTTT. Protein sequence: CASSYSWGADNSPLHF.

The sample holds one count of this clone. V gene TRBV5-4 combines with J gene TRBJ1-3; no clear D. The germline gives CDR1 SGHNT, CDR2 YYREEE (reference sequence). This CDR3 region has 16 residues. V lost 1 base and J 0 bases, leaving 11 bases between the germline ends. The CDR3 nucleotides are TGTGCCAGCAGCTTGTACGGGGTCGTCTCTGGAAACACCATATATTTT. Amino acids: CASSLYGVVSGNTIYF.

The chain joins TRBV2 to TRBJ2-4, with 9 bases aligning to TRBD1. J gave up 8 bases and V 5 bases, and 7 bases lay outside the gene matches. The germline gives CDR1 SNHLY, CDR2 FYNNEI. This CDR3 comprises 14 residues. The chain's CDR3 is CASSTGTGWDIQYF. CDR3 coding DNA: TGTGCCAGCAGTACCGGGACAGGGTGGGACATTCAGTACTTC.

The chain employs TRBV6-5 and TRBJ2-5, with D possibly TRBD1 on 6 matching bases. The germline gives CDR1 MNHEY, CDR2 SVGAGI. The CDR3 covers 13 residues. V lost 11 bases to trimming and J lost 7 bases, with 20 bases between them. CDR3 DNA: TGTGCCTCATGGCGTGGGAAAGGGGGGACCCAGTACTTC. Translating gives CASWRGKGGTQYF.